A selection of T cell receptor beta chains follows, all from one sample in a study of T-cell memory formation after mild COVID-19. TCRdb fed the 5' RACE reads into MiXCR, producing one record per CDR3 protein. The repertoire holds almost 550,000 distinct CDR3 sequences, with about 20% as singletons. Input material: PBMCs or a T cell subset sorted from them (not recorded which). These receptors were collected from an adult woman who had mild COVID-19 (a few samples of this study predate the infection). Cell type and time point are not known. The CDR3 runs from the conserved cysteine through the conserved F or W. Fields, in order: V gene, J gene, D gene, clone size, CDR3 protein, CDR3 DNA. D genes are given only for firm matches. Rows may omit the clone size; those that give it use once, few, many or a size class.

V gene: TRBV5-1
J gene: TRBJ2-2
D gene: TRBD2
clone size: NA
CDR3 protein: CASSNPSSGENTGELFF
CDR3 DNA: TGCGCCAGCAGCAATCCTTCTAGCGGGGAGAACACCGGGGAGCTGTTTTTT

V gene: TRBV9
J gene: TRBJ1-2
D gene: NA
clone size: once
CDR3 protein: CASTPSEGINYGYTF
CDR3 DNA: TGTGCCAGCACCCCCAGTGAGGGGATTAACTATGGCTACACCTTC

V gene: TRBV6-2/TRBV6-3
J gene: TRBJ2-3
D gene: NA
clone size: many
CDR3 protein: CASSYSPGVTDTQYF
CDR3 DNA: TGTGCCAGCAGTTATTCCCCCGGAGTCACAGATACGCAGTATTTT

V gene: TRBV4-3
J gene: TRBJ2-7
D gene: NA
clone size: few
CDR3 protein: CASSQDINRSYEQYF
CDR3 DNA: TGCGCCAGCAGCCAAGATATAAACAGGTCCTACGAGCAGTACTTC

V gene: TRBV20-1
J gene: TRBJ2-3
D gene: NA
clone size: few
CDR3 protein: CSARGSGDYNTQYF
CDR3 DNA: TGCAGTGCTAGAGGCAGCGGTGACTATAATACGCAGTATTTT

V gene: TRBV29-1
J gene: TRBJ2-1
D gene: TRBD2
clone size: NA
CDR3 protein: CSVEGLAGGYNEQFF
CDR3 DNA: TGCAGCGTTGAAGGACTAGCGGGGGGTTACAATGAGCAGTTCTTC

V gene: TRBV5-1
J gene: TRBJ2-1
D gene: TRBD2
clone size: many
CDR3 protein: CASSRGPSGGNEQFF
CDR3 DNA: TGCGCCAGCAGCCGCGGGCCTAGCGGGGGGAATGAGCAGTTCTTC

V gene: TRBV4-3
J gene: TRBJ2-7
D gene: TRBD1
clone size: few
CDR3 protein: CASSHGTGGTYEQYF
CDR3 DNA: TGCGCCAGCAGCCACGGGACAGGGGGAACTTACGAGCAGTACTTC

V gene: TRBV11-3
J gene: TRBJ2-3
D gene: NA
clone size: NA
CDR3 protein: CASSSRDPRTDTQYF
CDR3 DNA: TGTGCCAGCAGCAGCCGGGACCCCCGCACAGATACGCAGTATTTT

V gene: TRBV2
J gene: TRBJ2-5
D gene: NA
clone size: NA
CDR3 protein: CASLRDIGRETQYF
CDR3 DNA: TGTGCCAGCCTCCGGGACATTGGACGGGAGACCCAGTACTTC